Below are 20 T cell receptor beta chains sequenced from a single sample in a study of identical twins. One entry per CDR3 protein, called by TCRdb with MiXCR from the 5' RACE reads. The repertoire holds about 100,000 distinct CDR3 sequences, with roughly 6% as singletons. Sequencing was done on a sample of memory T cells sorted from blood. The source is a woman between 50 and 59 years old in good health.

This clonotype was recorded many times. The V gene is TRBV6-5, the J gene TRBJ1-2, with 9 bases identical to TRBD1. Germline-derived CDR1 and CDR2 are MNHEY and SVGAGI. V shed 8 bases and J 8 bases; nucleotides not matched to a gene: 9. The CDR3 consists of 13 residues. CDR3 in amino acids: CASGQGQGRGYTF. CDR3 DNA: TGTGCCAGCGGACAAGGACAGGGGAGAGGCTACACCTTC.

CDR3 DNA sequence: TGTGCCAGCAGTCTAACGCCACCCAATCAGCCCCAGCATTTT. Its translation: CASSLTPPNQPQHF. The rearrangement uses TRBV28 and TRBJ1-5; D remains unclear. The CDR3 has 14 residues. Trimming removed 5 bases at V and 3 bases at J, with 11 bases between. In germline, CDR1 is MDHEN, CDR2 SYDVKM.

This clonotype was seen a few times. The genes are TRBV5-1 and TRBJ2-7; D is uncertain. This CDR3 contains 14 residues. V was shortened by 0 bases and J by 3 bases, with 10 bases between the two germline ends. Germline CDR1 and CDR2: SGHRS and YFSETQ. The CDR3 nucleotides read TGCGCCAGCAGCTTGGCCGTGGGAAACTACGAGCAGTACGTC. Amino acids: CASSLAVGNYEQYV.

This chain connects TRBV11-2 to TRBJ1-1; D remains ambiguous. Germline assignment: CDR1 SGHAT and CDR2 FQNNGV. The CDR3 contains 13 residues. Trimming left V 6 bases short and J 6 bases short, with 14 bases between. This CDR3 is CASRDSFGAEAFF. As DNA, the CDR3 is TGTGCCAGCAGAGACTCCTTTGGGGCTGAAGCTTTCTTT.

The chain uses TRBV7-6 and TRBJ2-2; 8 bases fit TRBD2. Trimming cost V 4 bases and J 5 bases; bases outside gene matches: 9. This CDR3 spans 16 amino acids. Germline CDR1 is SGHVS and CDR2 is FNYEAQ. The CDR3 is CASSSQPGLVTGELFF. CDR3 DNA: TGTGCCAGCAGCTCCCAGCCGGGACTAGTGACCGGGGAGCTGTTTTTT.

This clonotype appeared many times. CDR3 DNA sequence: TGTGCCAGCAGCCCAACAGGCTCCTACAATGAGCAGTTCTTC. Its protein product is CASSPTGSYNEQFF. The chain carries TRBV7-8 and TRBJ2-1, with D possibly TRBD1 on 5 matching bases. Germline V CDR1 and CDR2: SGHVS, FQNEAQ. This CDR3 region has 14 residues. Trimming shortened V by 5 bases and J by 0 bases, and 8 bases separated the two germline ends.

As DNA, the CDR3 is TGTGCCAGCAGGGACCGGGACGGATCCTACGAGCAGTACGTC. Its protein is CASRDRDGSYEQYV. The chain combines TRBV11-2 with TRBJ2-7; D is perhaps TRBD1 or TRBD2 (5 bases each). Between the trimmed V and J ends, which lost 6 bases and 1 base, there was a span of 13 bases. CDR1 and CDR2 (germline): SGHAT, FQNNGV. This CDR3 is built from 14 residues.

This clonotype was observed many times. V and J are TRBV24-1 and TRBJ2-1; 10 nucleotides match TRBD2. J gave up 2 bases and V 6 bases, and 15 bases lay outside the gene matches. There are 19 residues in the CDR3. Germline V gene sequence: CDR1 KGHDR, CDR2 SFDVKD. The CDR3 coding sequence is TGTGCCACCAGTATTTCGGGATTACTAGCGGGACGCCCCTACAATGAGCAGTTCTTC. This encodes CATSISGLLAGRPYNEQFF.

In this sample, this clonotype turned up many times. The chain employs TRBV12-3 or TRBV12-4 and TRBJ1-1; D gene unclear. The CDR3 runs 13 residues. Trimming stripped 5 bases from V and 1 base from J, with 8 bases between. This CDR3 is CASSPLSNTEAFF. In nucleotides, the CDR3 is TGTGCCAGCAGTCCCCTCTCGAACACTGAAGCTTTCTTT.

This clonotype was counted at least ten times. This rearrangement joins TRBV6-1 to TRBJ2-2; 9 nucleotides align to TRBD2. Trimming removed 6 bases from V and 1 base from J; junction bases left unmatched: 3. The CDR3 totals 15 residues. The germline CDR1 and CDR2 sequences are MNHNS and SASEGT. As DNA, the CDR3 is TGTGCCAGCAGGCTGACTAGCGGGAACACCGGGGAGCTGTTTTTT. Translated: CASRLTSGNTGELFF.

This clonotype was seen a handful of times. The chain joins TRBV3-1 to TRBJ1-2; D is uncertain. The germline V gene encodes CDR1 LGHDT and CDR2 YNNKEL (reference sequence). V was clipped by 0 bases and J by 7 bases, with 15 bases between them. This CDR3 contains 15 residues. CDR3 in amino acids: CASSQDVQTRSGYTF. For the CDR3, the DNA is TGTGCCAGCAGCCAAGATGTCCAGACGCGCTCTGGCTACACCTTC.

This clonotype was observed at least ten times. The chain is built from TRBV7-2 and TRBJ1-1; 7 positions match TRBD1. The germline V gene encodes CDR1 SGHTA and CDR2 FQGNSA. This CDR3 contains 12 residues. Trimming removed 4 bases from V and 6 bases from J; junction bases left unmatched: 2. CDR3 loop: CASSSQGAEAFF. The CDR3 DNA follows: TGTGCCAGCAGCTCCCAGGGGGCTGAAGCTTTCTTT.

J is TRBJ2-3 and V is TRBV5-1, with TRBD1 identical over 7 bases. The CDR3 is 15 amino acids. J gave up 4 bases and V 7 bases, and 12 bases lay outside the gene matches. From germline, CDR1 is SGHRS and CDR2 YFSETQ. The CDR3 DNA reads TGCGCCAGCGAGACGGGACAGCGAGCCCCAGATACGCAGTATTTT. Amino acid sequence: CASETGQRAPDTQYF. Supplemented by reference TRBV5-1 and TRBJ2-3, the full variable domain reads KAGVTQTPRYLIKTRGQQVTLSCSPISGHRSVSWYQQTPGQGLQFLFEYFSETQRNKGNFPGRFSGRQFSNSRSEMNVSTLELGDSALYLCASETGQRAPDTQYFGPGTRLTVL.

J is TRBJ2-1 and V is TRBV24-1; tentatively, D is TRBD2 (6 bases). The CDR3 is 14 residues long. Trimming pared 3 bases from V and 7 bases from J, leaving 12 bases between. Germline V gives CDR1 KGHDR, CDR2 SFDVKD. CDR3 sequence: CATSDEAGWNEQFF. The CDR3 DNA is TGTGCCACCAGTGATGAGGCGGGGTGGAATGAGCAGTTCTTC.

This clonotype has ten or more counts. The chain has TRBV24-1 and TRBJ1-5; a weak D match, TRBD1 (6 bases). The length of the CDR3 is 13 residues. The V and J ends lost 5 bases and 3 bases respectively, with 7 bases between them. Per germline, CDR1 KGHDR and CDR2 SFDVKD. The CDR3 nucleotides read TGTGCCACCAGTGCAGGGGACAATCAGCCCCAGCATTTT. Translated, it gives CATSAGDNQPQHF.

This clonotype appeared many times. The genes are TRBV20-1 and TRBJ2-1, with 10 bases that match TRBD2. V trimming: 6 bases; J trimming: 7 bases; junction bases outside the gene matches: 15. CDR1 is DFQATT and CDR2 is SNEGSKA in the germline V gene (reference sequence). The CDR3 totals 16 residues. The CDR3 spells CSAEPLLAGFKNEQFF. The CDR3 DNA sequence: TGCAGTGCCGAACCTTTACTAGCGGGATTTAAAAATGAGCAGTTCTTC.

This clonotype was counted at least ten times. J is TRBJ1-5 and V is TRBV18; 9 positions agree with TRBD1. The ends lost 4 bases at V and 1 base at J; junction bases unmatched: 2. The CDR3 has 15 residues. Germline-derived CDR1 and CDR2 are KGHSH and LQKENI. The CDR3 nucleotides read TGTGCCAGCTCACGACAGGGGGTAAGCAATCAGCCCCAGCATTTT. Protein product: CASSRQGVSNQPQHF.

This clonotype came up many times. The V and J genes are TRBV3-1 and TRBJ2-3; tentatively, D is TRBD2 (5 bases). Trimming cost V 1 base and J 5 bases, with 13 bases left between them. This CDR3 contains 15 residues. The V gene's germline CDR1 is LGHDT and CDR2 YNNKEL (reference sequence). The CDR3 DNA reads as TGTGCCAGCAGCCAAGGGAAGCGGATGGGAGATACGCAGTATTTT. Encoded protein: CASSQGKRMGDTQYF.

Ten or more counts support this clonotype. The gene calls are TRBV3-1 and TRBJ2-6; a possible D gene is TRBD1 (6 bases). This CDR3 contains 15 residues. CDR1 and CDR2 (germline): LGHDT, YNNKEL (reference sequence). Deletions cut 2 bases from V and 1 base from J, with 6 bases between. As DNA, the CDR3 is TGTGCCAGCAGCCAAAGGGGGTCTGGGGCCAACGTCCTGACTTTC. Translation: CASSQRGSGANVLTF.

There are many counts of this clonotype. The J gene is TRBJ2-1, the V gene TRBV29-1; maybe TRBD2 (6 bases). Germline assignment: CDR1 SQVTM and CDR2 ANQGSEA. The V end was cut by 3 bases, the J end by 6 bases, with 15 bases between. The CDR3 length is 14 residues. The CDR3 spells CSVEGGKVVNEQFF. In DNA form, the CDR3 reads TGCAGCGTTGAGGGCGGGAAGGTAGTCAATGAGCAGTTCTTC.